This TCR beta chain was recovered during a study of post-analysis software for immune sequencing data (dated by TCRdb to between 2015 and 2017). Describing the broader study: Disease courses on record covered relapsing-remitting, secondary progressive and progressive-relapsing multiple sclerosis, though some patients had no subtype annotation. A subset of samples was prepared in parallel using single-end sample barcoding, then pooled and co-amplified after Illumina adapter ligation. The patient repertoires were compared against around 11 previously published healthy control repertoires obtained from donors aged about 6 to 27 years.

TCR beta repertoires were profiled from peripheral blood of about a dozen young patients with multiple sclerosis to demonstrate the VDJtools post-analysis software. The multiple sclerosis patients were children and adolescents ranging in age from roughly 6 to 16 years. A few counts support this clonotype. Its specific antigen is unknown. Base qualities are not provided; no much larger clone lies one nucleotide away. General conclusions and limits of the study: The control group was slightly older than the multiple sclerosis patient group. Roughly 5 TRBV segments, including TRBV5-6, TRBV5-1 and TRBV20-1, were significantly more frequent in patients than controls. Direct clustering with F measure showed strong co-clustering of samples prepared in the same batch, prompting a batch-effect correction. Multiple sclerosis patients had significantly lower normalized Chao1 diversity than controls, a result that suggests substantial peripheral T-cell clonal expansion.

Library construction relied on PCR. Instrument used: Illumina HiSeq 2500. To reduce PCR and sequencing biases, unique molecular identifiers were built into the TCR beta cDNA libraries. Per 1 to 10 million input T cells, roughly 0.5 million cDNA molecules were obtained, such that each molecule approximated one T cell. The same protocol used for the earlier healthy control dataset was applied to prepare and sequence the patient libraries. Within a given batch, samples were prepared together, multiplexed and sequenced on the same HiSeq lane. Regarding the original processing steps: MIGEC was used to process the raw barcoded reads, and molecular identifier groups with only a single read were discarded before consensus assembly and CDR3 extraction. Clonotype tables were post-analysed with VDJtools, and diversity was normalized by down-sampling all datasets to the smallest sample size. Repertoire overlap clustering matched CDR3 amino acid but not nucleotide sequences to correct batch-related cross-sample contamination. TCRdb cleaned the public reads at Q25 with fastp, built clones with MiXCR and kept in-frame beta chains. When rows share a CDR3 protein, they turn into one entry using the most common DNA and genes. TCRdb assigned the V and J calls; the authors' analysis was not used. Recorded for this sample are 600,000 to 750,000 distinct CDR3 sequences; over 45% of them occurred a single time. The ten largest account for approximately 10% of the sample.

Looking up the germline V gene (reference sequence) yields CDR1 DFQATT and CDR2 SNEGSKA. Inclusive of the bounding cysteine and phenylalanine, the CDR3 is 14 residues long. The only DNA kept is the CDR3, 42 bases in frame from the first base. V and J are truncated by 3 bases and 5 bases respectively, leaving an intervening sequence of 14 bases. The sequence derives from a girl under 10 years old with multiple sclerosis. This sequence uses TRBV20-1 and TRBJ2-1; tentative D gene TRBD2, with 5 bases matching. The material sequenced was blood. CDR3 reads: CSARRDGQDNEQFF. In nucleotide form, the sequence is TGCAGTGCTAGGAGGGATGGTCAAGACAATGAGCAGTTCTTC.